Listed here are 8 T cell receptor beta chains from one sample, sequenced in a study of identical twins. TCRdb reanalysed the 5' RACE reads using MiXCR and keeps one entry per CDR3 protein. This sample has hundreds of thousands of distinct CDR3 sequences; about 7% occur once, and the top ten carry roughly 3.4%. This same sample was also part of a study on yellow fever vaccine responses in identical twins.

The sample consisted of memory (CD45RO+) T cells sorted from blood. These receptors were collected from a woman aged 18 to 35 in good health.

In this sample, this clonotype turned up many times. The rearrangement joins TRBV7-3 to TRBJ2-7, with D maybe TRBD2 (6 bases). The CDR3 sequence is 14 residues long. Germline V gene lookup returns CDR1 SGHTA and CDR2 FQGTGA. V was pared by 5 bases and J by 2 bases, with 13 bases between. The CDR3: CASSTTGDAYEQYF. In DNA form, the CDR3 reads TGTGCCAGCAGCACCACGGGGGATGCCTACGAGCAGTACTTC. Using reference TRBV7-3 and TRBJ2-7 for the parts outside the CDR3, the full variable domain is GAGVSQTPSNKVTEKGKYVELRCDPISGHTALYWYRQSLGQGPEFLIYFQGTGAADDSGLPNDRFFAVRPEGSVSTLKIQRTERGDSAVYLCASSTTGDAYEQYFGPGTRLTVT.

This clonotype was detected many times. CDR3 in amino acids: CAISDEGLAGGPSYNEQFF. CDR3 DNA sequence: TGTGCCATCAGTGATGAGGGACTAGCGGGAGGGCCGTCCTACAATGAGCAGTTCTTC. V is TRBV10-3 and J is TRBJ2-1; TRBD2 aligns across 16 bases. V lost 3 bases, J lost 1 base, and 6 bases stayed unmatched. CDR1 and CDR2 from the germline V gene are ENHRY and SYGVKD. The CDR3 sequence is 19 residues long.

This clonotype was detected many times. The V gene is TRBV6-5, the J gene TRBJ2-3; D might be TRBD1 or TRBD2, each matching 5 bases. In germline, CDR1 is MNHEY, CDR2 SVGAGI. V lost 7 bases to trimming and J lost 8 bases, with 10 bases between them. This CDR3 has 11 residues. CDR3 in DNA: TGTGCCAGCACCAACGGGGCTACGCAGTATTTT. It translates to CASTNGATQYF.

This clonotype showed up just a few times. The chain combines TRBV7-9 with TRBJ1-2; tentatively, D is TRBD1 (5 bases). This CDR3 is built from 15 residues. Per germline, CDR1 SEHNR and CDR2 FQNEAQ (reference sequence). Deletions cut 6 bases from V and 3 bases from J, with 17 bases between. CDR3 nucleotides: TGTGCCAGCAGGCCTAGGGGCAGGGAGGACTATGGCTACACCTTC. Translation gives CASRPRGREDYGYTF. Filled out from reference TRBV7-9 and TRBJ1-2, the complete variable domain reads DTGVSQNPRHKITKRGQNVTFRCDPISEHNRLYWYRQTLGQGPEFLTYFQNEAQLEKSRLLSDRFSAERPKGSFSTLEIQRTEQGDSAMYLCASRPRGREDYGYTFGSGTRLTVV.

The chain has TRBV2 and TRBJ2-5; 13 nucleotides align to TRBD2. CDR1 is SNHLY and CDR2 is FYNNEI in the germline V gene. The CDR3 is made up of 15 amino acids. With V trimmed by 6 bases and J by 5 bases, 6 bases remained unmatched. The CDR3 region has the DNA TGTGCCAGCAGATACCAGACTAGCGGGGGGGAGACCCAGTACTTC. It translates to CASRYQTSGGETQYF.

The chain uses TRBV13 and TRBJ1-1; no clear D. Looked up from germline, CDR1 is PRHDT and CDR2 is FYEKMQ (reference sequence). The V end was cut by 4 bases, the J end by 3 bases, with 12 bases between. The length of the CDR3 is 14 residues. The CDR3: CASSSIYQDTEAFF. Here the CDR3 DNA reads TGTGCCAGCAGCTCAATTTATCAGGACACTGAAGCTTTCTTT.

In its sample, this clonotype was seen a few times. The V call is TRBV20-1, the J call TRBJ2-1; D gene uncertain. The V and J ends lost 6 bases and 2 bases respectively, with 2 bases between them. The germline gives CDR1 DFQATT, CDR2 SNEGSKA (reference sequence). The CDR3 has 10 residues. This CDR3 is CSAAYNEQFF. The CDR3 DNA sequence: TGCAGTGCGGCCTACAATGAGCAGTTCTTC.

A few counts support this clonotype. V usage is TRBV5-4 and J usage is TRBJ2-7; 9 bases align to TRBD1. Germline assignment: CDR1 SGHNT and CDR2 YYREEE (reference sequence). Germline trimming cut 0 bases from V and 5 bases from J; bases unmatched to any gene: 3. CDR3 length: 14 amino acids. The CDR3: CASSLAGQGDEQYF. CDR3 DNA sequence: TGTGCCAGCAGCTTGGCGGGACAGGGAGACGAGCAGTACTTC.